One and the same sample provided the 11 T cell receptor beta chains below, sequenced in a study of Ad26.COV2.S vaccination and SARS-CoV-2 variants. Noted treatment: roughly 18 received Ad26.COV2.S at low or high dose, single or two shots; about five received placebo; per-sample allocation not given. Collection of the samples took place on day 63 after the first injection of vaccine or placebo. Measured with immunoSEQ multiplex PCR; TCRdb has only the in-frame clones, and not every one. The sample lists more than 250,000 clones, more than 70% occurring once. The source was peripheral blood, collected in a trial of Ad26.COV2.S vaccine versus placebo. Every receptor here comes from a person aged 18-60 years who received the Ad26.COV2.S COVID-19 vaccine or a placebo.

V is TRBV30 and J is TRBJ1-5; D gene ambiguous. The germline CDR1 and CDR2 sequences are GTSNPN and SVGIG (reference sequence). V shed 5 bases and J shed 4 bases, with 12 bases lying between them. This CDR3 is built from 13 residues. This CDR3 is CAWATMGNQPQHF. The CDR3 region has the DNA TGTGCCTGGGCCACAATGGGGAATCAGCCCCAGCATTTT.

The chain uses TRBV7-8 and TRBJ2-3, with 8 positions matching TRBD2. The germline V gene encodes CDR1 SGHVS and CDR2 FQNEAQ. The CDR3 loop spans 15 amino acids. The V gene end was trimmed by 1 base and the J gene end by 6 bases; junction bases not matched to a gene: 6. The CDR3, as DNA: TGTGCCAGCAGCTTAGACGGGGGGGCCTTCGATACGCAGTATTTT. Translation gives CASSLDGGAFDTQYF.

This clone came up once. The chain recombines TRBV11-3 with TRBJ1-1, with D uncertain. V lost 8 bases and J 3 bases, leaving 13 bases between the germline ends. The CDR3 covers 13 residues. Germline-derived CDR1 and CDR2 are SGHNT and YENEEA. CDR3 in amino acids: CASPYHRDTEAFF. In DNA form, the CDR3 reads TGTGCCAGCCCTTACCATCGGGACACTGAAGCTTTCTTT.

This chain links TRBV6-5 with TRBJ2-3; D possibly corresponds to TRBD1 (6 bases). Germline CDR1 is MNHEY and CDR2 is SVGAGI. This CDR3 contains 13 residues. Trimming removed 6 bases at V and 3 bases at J, with 10 bases between. In nucleotides, the CDR3 is TGTGCCAGCAGATATACAGGGACAGATACGCAGTATTTT. Its translation: CASRYTGTDTQYF.

The rearrangement uses TRBV7-9 and TRBJ1-1, with D possibly TRBD1 on 5 matching bases. Trimming stripped 11 bases from V and 7 bases from J, with 20 bases between. The CDR3 length is 13 residues. CDR1 is SEHNR, CDR2 FQNEAQ, per germline (reference sequence). The CDR3 region has the DNA TGTGCCGGCCAGCGGGGGGTCTTGGGTGAAGCTTTCTTT. Amino acids: CAGQRGVLGEAFF.

This sequence joins TRBV10-3 and TRBJ2-7; D is perhaps TRBD1 or TRBD2 (5 bases each). Deletions cut 7 bases from V and 5 bases from J, with 15 bases between. Germline V gene data show CDR1 as ENHRY and CDR2 as SYGVKD. The CDR3 loop spans 13 amino acids. The CDR3 loop is CAIKFSGTDEQYF. CDR3 coding DNA: TGTGCCATCAAGTTTTCGGGGACCGACGAGCAGTACTTC.

The chain combines TRBV29-1 with TRBJ2-4, with a tentative D call TRBD1 (6 bases). Trimming took off 2 bases at V and 4 bases at J, with 9 bases between the two ends. Germline values: CDR1 SQVTM, CDR2 ANQGSEA. The CDR3 is 13 amino acids. The CDR3 DNA reads TGCAGCGTTGAACAGGGGTCTAAAAACATTCAGTACTTC. Translating it yields CSVEQGSKNIQYF.

The rearrangement uses TRBV7-2 and TRBJ2-3, with D hard to call. V lost 1 base and J lost 2, with 16 bases in between. Germline CDR1 SGHTA, CDR2 FQGNSA. The CDR3 length is 17 residues. The CDR3 DNA follows: TGTGCCAGCAGCTTAGTTGGCTTCCCTTTACCCACAGATACGCAGTATTTT. This gives the protein CASSLVGFPLPTDTQYF.

This clone occurred once. V is TRBV30 and J is TRBJ2-7, with D maybe TRBD1 (5 bases). CDR1 and CDR2 from the germline V gene are GTSNPN and SVGIG (reference sequence). The CDR3 sequence is 13 residues long. The CDR3 loop reads CAHARGFEYEQYF. The CDR3, as DNA: TGTGCTCACGCTAGGGGATTTGAATACGAGCAGTACTTC.

This rearrangement joins TRBV28 to TRBJ1-5; no definite D call. The ends were cut back, 6 bases at V and 0 bases at J, with 12 bases in the middle. The V gene's germline CDR1 is MDHEN and CDR2 SYDVKM. The CDR3 runs 15 residues. CDR3 DNA sequence: TGTGCCAGCAGCATCCCCCAGGATAGCAATCAGCCCCAGCATTTT. It yields the protein CASSIPQDSNQPQHF.

J is TRBJ2-7 and V is TRBV12-3 or TRBV12-4; no firm D call. The V end lost 1 base, the J end lost 2 bases, and 6 bases lay between the germline ends. CDR3 length equals 13 residues. The CDR3 spells CASSLETPYEQYF. The CDR3 nucleotides are TGTGCCAGCAGTTTAGAGACACCCTACGAGCAGTACTTC.